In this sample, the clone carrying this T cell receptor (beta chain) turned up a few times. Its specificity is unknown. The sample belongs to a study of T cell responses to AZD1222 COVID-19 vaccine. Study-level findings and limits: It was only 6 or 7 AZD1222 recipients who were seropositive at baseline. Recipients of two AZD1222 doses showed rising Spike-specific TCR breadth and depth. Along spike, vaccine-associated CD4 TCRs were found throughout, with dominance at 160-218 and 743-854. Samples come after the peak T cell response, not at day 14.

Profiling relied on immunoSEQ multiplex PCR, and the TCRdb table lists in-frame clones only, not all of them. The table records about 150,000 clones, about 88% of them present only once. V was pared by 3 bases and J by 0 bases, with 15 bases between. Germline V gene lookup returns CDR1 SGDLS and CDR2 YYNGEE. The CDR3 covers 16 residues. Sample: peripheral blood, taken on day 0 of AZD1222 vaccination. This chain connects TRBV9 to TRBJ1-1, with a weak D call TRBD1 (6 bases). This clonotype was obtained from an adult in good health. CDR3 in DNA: TGTGCCAGCAGCGCCCACAGGGATCTTCTGAACACTGAAGCTTTCTTT. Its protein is CASSAHRDLLNTEAFF. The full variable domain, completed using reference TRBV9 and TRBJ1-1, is DSGVTQTPKHLITATGQRVTLRCSPRSGDLSVYWYQQSLDQGLQFLIQYYNGEERAKGNILERFSAQQFPDLHSELNLSSLELGDSALYFCASSAHRDLLNTEAFFGQGTRLTVV.